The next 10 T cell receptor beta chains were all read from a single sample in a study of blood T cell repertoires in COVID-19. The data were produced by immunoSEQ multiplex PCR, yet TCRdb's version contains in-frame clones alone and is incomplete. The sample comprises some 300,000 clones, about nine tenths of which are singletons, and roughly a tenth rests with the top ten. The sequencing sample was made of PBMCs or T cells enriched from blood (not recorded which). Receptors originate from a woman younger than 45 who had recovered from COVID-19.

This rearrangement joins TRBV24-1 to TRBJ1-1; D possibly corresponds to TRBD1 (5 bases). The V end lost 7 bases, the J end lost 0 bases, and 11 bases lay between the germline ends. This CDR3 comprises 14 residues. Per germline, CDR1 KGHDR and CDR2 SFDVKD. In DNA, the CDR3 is TGTGCCACCAGGAAAGACAGCTTGAACACTGAAGCTTTCTTT. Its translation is CATRKDSLNTEAFF.

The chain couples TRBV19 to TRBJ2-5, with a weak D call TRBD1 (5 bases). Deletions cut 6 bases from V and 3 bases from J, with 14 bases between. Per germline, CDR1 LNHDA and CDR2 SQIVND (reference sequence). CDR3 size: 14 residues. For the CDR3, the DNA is TGTGCCAGTAGGAATCAGGGATTAGAAGAGACCCAGTACTTC. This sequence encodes CASRNQGLEETQYF.

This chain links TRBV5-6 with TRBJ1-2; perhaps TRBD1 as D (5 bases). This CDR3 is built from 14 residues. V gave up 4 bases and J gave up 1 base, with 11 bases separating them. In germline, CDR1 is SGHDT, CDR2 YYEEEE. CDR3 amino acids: CASSGWGVNYGYTF. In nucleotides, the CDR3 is TGTGCCAGCAGCGGGTGGGGCGTTAACTATGGCTACACCTTC.

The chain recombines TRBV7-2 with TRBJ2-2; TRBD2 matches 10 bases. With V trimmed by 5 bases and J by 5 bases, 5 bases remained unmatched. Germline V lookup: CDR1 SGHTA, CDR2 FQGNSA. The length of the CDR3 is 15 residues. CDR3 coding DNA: TGTGCCAGCAGCGCCCCGACTAGCGGGACCGGGGAGCTGTTTTTT. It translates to CASSAPTSGTGELFF.

CDR3 loop: CASSFGTDTYNEQFF. Written as DNA, the CDR3 is TGTGCCAGCAGCTTCGGGACTGACACCTACAATGAGCAGTTCTTC. The V gene is TRBV7-2, the J gene TRBJ2-1, with a weak D call TRBD2 (6 bases). CDR1 SGHTA and CDR2 FQGNSA come from the germline V gene. Trimming stripped 3 bases from V and 2 bases from J, with 11 bases between. This CDR3 is built from 15 residues.

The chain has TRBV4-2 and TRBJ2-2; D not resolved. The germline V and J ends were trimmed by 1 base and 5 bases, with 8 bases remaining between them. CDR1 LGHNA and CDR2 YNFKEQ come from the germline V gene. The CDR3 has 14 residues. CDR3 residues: CASSQVGGTGELFF. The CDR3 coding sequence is TGTGCCAGCAGCCAAGTTGGCGGAACCGGGGAGCTGTTTTTT.

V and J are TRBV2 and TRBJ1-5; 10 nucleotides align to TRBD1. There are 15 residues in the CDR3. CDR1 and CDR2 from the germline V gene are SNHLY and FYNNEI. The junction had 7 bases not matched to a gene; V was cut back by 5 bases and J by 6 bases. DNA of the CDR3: TGTGCCAGCAGTAGACAGGGGGCGCAGGGTCAGCCCCAGCATTTT. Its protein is CASSRQGAQGQPQHF.

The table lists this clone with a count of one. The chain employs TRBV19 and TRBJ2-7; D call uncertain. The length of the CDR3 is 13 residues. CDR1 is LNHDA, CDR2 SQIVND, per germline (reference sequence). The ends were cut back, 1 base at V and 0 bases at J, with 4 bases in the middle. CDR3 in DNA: TGTGCCAGTAGTATAGGGCTCTCCTACGAGCAGTACTTC. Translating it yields CASSIGLSYEQYF.

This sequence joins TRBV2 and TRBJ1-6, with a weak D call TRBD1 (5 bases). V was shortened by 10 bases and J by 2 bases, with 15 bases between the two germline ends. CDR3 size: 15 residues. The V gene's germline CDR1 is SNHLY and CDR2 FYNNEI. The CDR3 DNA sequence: TGTGCCACCGACCGACAGTTACCCTATAATTCACCCCTCCACTTT. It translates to CATDRQLPYNSPLHF.

The CDR3 bases are TGTGCCAGCAGTTACTCGAGGTTCGACGGTCAGCCCCAGCATTTT. Protein product: CASSYSRFDGQPQHF. The V call is TRBV6-5, the J call TRBJ1-5; no firm D call. The CDR3 covers 15 residues. The V and J ends lost 0 bases and 6 bases respectively, with 12 bases between them. Germline lookup yields CDR1 MNHEY and CDR2 SVGAGI.